The rows below give T cell receptor beta chains drawn from one sample of a study of T cell repertoires in cytomegalovirus infection. A single record per CDR3 protein comes from TCRdb applying MiXCR to the reads. The sample lists around 530,000 distinct CDR3 sequences, 15% to 20% occurring once. Material: CD8+ T cells from PBMCs. These receptors were taken from a human donor in good health (CMV status not recorded). Some clones in this sample may be carry-over from other donors' samples. Each CDR3 is given with its conserved first and last residue. A D gene is named only where the DNA matches it firmly. Clone size is not always given. Where it is, it says once, few, many or a class for expanded clones.

V: TRBV27
size: many
J: TRBJ2-3
D: TRBD1
DNA: TGTGCCAGCAGTTTACATCGCCAGGGGGCAGATACGCAGTATTTT
CDR3: CASSLHRQGADTQYF

V: TRBV3-1
size: few
J: TRBJ1-3
D: .
DNA: TGTGCCAGCAGCCAAGAGGCAGGGAGGAGGAACACCATATATTTT
CDR3: CASSQEAGRRNTIYF

V: TRBV6-1
size: many
J: TRBJ2-1
D: .
DNA: TGTGCCAGCAGTGAAGAGGGGGGGGTCTCCTACAATGAGCAGTTCTTC
CDR3: CASSEEGGVSYNEQFF

V: TRBV7-2
size: many
J: TRBJ2-7
D: .
DNA: TGTGCCAGCAGCTTAGCTCGTAGGGCGGGATTCTACGAGCAGTACTTC
CDR3: CASSLARRAGFYEQYF

V: TRBV7-3
size: many
J: TRBJ2-7
D: TRBD1
DNA: TGTGCCAGCAGCTTAGAGCAGGGGGAAGGCTACGAGCAGTACTTC
CDR3: CASSLEQGEGYEQYF

V: TRBV11-3
size: many
J: TRBJ2-7
D: TRBD1
DNA: TGTGCCAGCAGCCCCCCGCCGGCAGGGGGTCACGAGCAGTACTTC
CDR3: CASSPPPAGGHEQYF

V: TRBV12-3/TRBV12-4
size: .
J: TRBJ1-1
D: .
DNA: TGTGCCAGCAGTTTCGGGGGCAGAGTAAACACTGAAGCTTTCTTT
CDR3: CASSFGGRVNTEAFF

V: TRBV5-5
size: few
J: TRBJ2-7
D: .
DNA: TGTGCCAGCAGTCCCGGACAAACCCCCGAGCAGTACTTC
CDR3: CASSPGQTPEQYF

V: TRBV20-1
size: .
J: TRBJ2-1
D: TRBD2
DNA: TGCAGTGCGCCGCATCTAGGGGGACTAGCGGGAGGGCAGTACAATGAGCAGTTCTTC
CDR3: CSAPHLGGLAGGQYNEQFF

V: TRBV7-6
size: many
J: TRBJ2-7
D: TRBD1
DNA: TGTGCCAGCAGCCCCCAAGGACAGGGGTTAAGGTTTGAGCAGTACTTC
CDR3: CASSPQGQGLRFEQYF

V: TRBV10-3
size: many
J: TRBJ2-1
D: .
DNA: TGTGCCATCAGTGGTGGGGGGACGGTGCGTAAGGACAATGAGCAGTTCTTC
CDR3: CAISGGGTVRKDNEQFF

V: TRBV9
size: few
J: TRBJ2-3
D: TRBD2
DNA: TGTGCCAGCAGCCAGACTAGCGGGAGAGGAGGGGTGGATACGCAGTATTTT
CDR3: CASSQTSGRGGVDTQYF

V: TRBV11-2
size: few
J: TRBJ2-5
D: TRBD2
DNA: TGTGCCAGCAGCTTAGACCCTAGCGGGAGGGGGGAGACCCAGTACTTC
CDR3: CASSLDPSGRGETQYF

V: TRBV24-1
size: few
J: TRBJ2-3
D: .
DNA: TGTGCCACCAGTGGATTTTCGAACTGGAGCACAGATACGCAGTATTTT
CDR3: CATSGFSNWSTDTQYF

V: TRBV27
size: few
J: TRBJ2-2
D: .
DNA: TGTGCCAGCAGGTTAATGGAGGGCGGGGAGCTGTTTTTT
CDR3: CASRLMEGGELFF

V: TRBV5-1
size: .
J: TRBJ1-2
D: TRBD1
DNA: TGCGCCAGCAGCTTGAAGGACAGGGGAGACTATGGCTACACCTTC
CDR3: CASSLKDRGDYGYTF

V: TRBV20-1
size: few
J: TRBJ2-1
D: .
DNA: TGCAGTGCTAGTAAAGAGCCTTCCTACAATGAGCAGTTCTTC
CDR3: CSASKEPSYNEQFF

V: TRBV7-6
size: many
J: TRBJ2-7
D: .
DNA: TGTGCCAGCAGCTTAGCGCAAAACGAGCAGTACTTC
CDR3: CASSLAQNEQYF

V: TRBV2
size: few
J: TRBJ1-1
D: .
DNA: TGTGCCTCTTCGGGAAGAACTGAAGCTTTCTTT
CDR3: CASSGRTEAFF

V: TRBV15
size: many
J: TRBJ2-3
D: TRBD1
DNA: TGTGCCACCAGCGGGCGACAGGGCAGCACAGATACGCAGTATTTT
CDR3: CATSGRQGSTDTQYF

V: TRBV6-5
size: .
J: TRBJ1-1
D: .
DNA: TGTGCCAGCAGTTCTCAGGGTGGGGGCACTGAAGCTTTCTTT
CDR3: CASSSQGGGTEAFF

V: TRBV7-9
size: many
J: TRBJ2-1
D: TRBD1
DNA: TGTGCCAGCATTGAGACAGGGGGCGTGGGAAATGAGCAGTTCTTC
CDR3: CASIETGGVGNEQFF

V: TRBV4-2
size: many
J: TRBJ1-1
D: .
DNA: TGTGCCAGCAGCCAAGGAAGGGAGGACACTGAAGCTTTCTTT
CDR3: CASSQGREDTEAFF